This T cell receptor beta chain stems from a study of CD8 T cells in Susac syndrome. The CDR3 totals 17 residues. V was clipped by 2 bases and J by 3 bases; unmatched bases: 11. From germline, CDR1 is SNHLY and CDR2 FYNNEI. It was with random hexamers that roughly 0.45 to 1 ug RNA was reverse transcribed. TCRdb recomputed calls from the immunoSEQ multiplex PCR reads with MiXCR, one row per CDR3 protein. The profile shows more than 130,000 distinct CDR3 sequences, about 93% of them singletons. This clonotype was seen a single time. The sequenced sample consisted of CD8+ T cells from PBMCs. The genes are TRBV2 and TRBJ2-5, with 8 bases lining up with TRBD1. The TCR was taken from a human donor in good health. The chain's CDR3 is CASSEWGSGTGEETQYF. CDR3 nucleotide sequence: TGTGCCAGCAGTGAATGGGGCTCTGGGACAGGTGAAGAGACCCAGTACTTC.